This T cell receptor (beta chain) was captured in a study of T cell repertoires in cytomegalovirus infection. Study overall: Evidence of both CMV infection and a matching HLA type came from public TCR beta signatures. Study-level results: The ex vivo response showed dominance by HLA-C-restricted CMV-specific TCR beta clonotypes. Cumulative frequency of public TCR beta families picked out carriers of CMV plus the relevant HLA.

This clonotype was counted ten times or more. Its matching antigen is unknown. MiXCR, run by TCRdb on the reads, gives a single entry per CDR3 protein. The sample holds some 700,000 distinct CDR3 sequences; 30% to 40% are singletons and the top ten take 18%. From germline, CDR1 is SGHTA and CDR2 FQGNSA. V gave up 3 bases and J gave up 6 bases, with 11 bases separating them. The CDR3 totals 13 residues. The clonotype originates from a human donor in good health (CMV status not recorded). Some clones in this sample may be carry-over from other donors' samples. The chain uses TRBV7-2 and TRBJ1-2; maybe TRBD1 (5 bases). The specimen comprised cultured PBMCs, sampled from culture after CMV antigen stimulation. The CDR3 protein is CASSFGGGDGYTF. In DNA, the CDR3 is TGTGCCAGCAGCTTCGGGGGTGGTGATGGCTACACCTTC.